This TCR beta chain comes out of a study of molecular identifiers for immune sequencing clone quantification. This clonotype has just a few counts. TCRdb re-analysed the PCR reads in MiXCR, keeping a single row per CDR3 protein. The sample has approximately 630,000 distinct CDR3 sequences; 25% are singletons. The CDR3 totals 13 residues. CDR1 is SGHAT and CDR2 is FQNNGV in the germline V gene. The V end lost 0 bases, the J end lost 5 bases, and 8 bases lay between the germline ends. This sequence originates from a human donor in good health. Some libraries in this study had Jurkat cell RNA spiked in. Sequencing was done on a sample of naive CD8+ T cells from blood, with Jurkat cell RNA spiked in. The sample's subset: FACS-sorted CD8+CD4-CCR7+CD45RA+ naive T cells. The chain has TRBV11-2 and TRBJ2-7; a possible D gene is TRBD1 (5 bases). CDR3: CASSLDPGHEQYF. For the CDR3, the DNA is TGTGCCAGCAGCTTAGACCCAGGGCACGAGCAGTACTTC.